This record covers a single T cell receptor beta chain. Its antigen is undetermined. It was with 60 Vbeta and 13 Jbeta primers that the PCR ran. Libraries were prepared by immunoSEQ multiplex PCR; TCRdb keeps only in-frame clonotypes and omits some of them. The table records over 65,000 clones, roughly 77% of them present only once. This specimen comes from a study of cytomegalovirus exposure and HLA in healthy donors. Findings and caveats of the study: Later analysis suggested links between common viral pathogens and several top significant clusters. Reportedly, cytomegalovirus status was diagnosed with high sensitivity and specificity. No immune exposure information besides CMV serostatus was available.

V lost 7 bases, J lost 7 bases, and 17 bases lay in between. CDR1 and CDR2 from the germline V gene are SGDLS and YYNGEE. The CDR3 spans 14 residues. The receptor was isolated from a man aged 35-49 years in good health and CMV-seronegative. This chain connects TRBV9 to TRBJ1-4; D is ambiguous. The sequenced material came from PBMCs. The CDR3 DNA is TGTGCCAGCTGCCCAACCGGAGGCGGTGAAAAACTGTTTTTT. Translation: CASCPTGGGEKLFF.